The rows below give T cell receptor beta chains drawn from one sample of a study of cytomegalovirus exposure and HLA in healthy donors. Clones were sequenced by immunoSEQ multiplex PCR, and TCRdb holds only the in-frame ones, with some missing. The repertoire holds roughly 150,000 clones, about 80% seen once, with approximately 15% in the top ten. Sequenced: PBMCs. These receptors all come from a middle-aged woman in good health and CMV-seronegative. The CDR3 runs from the conserved cysteine through the conserved F or W. A D gene is named only where the DNA matches it firmly. Only some rows state a clone size, as once, few, many or a class for expanded clones.

15,-,few,TRBJ1-6,TRBV28,CASSLEGQGNSPLHF,TGTGCCAGCAGTTTGGAAGGCCAGGGGAATTCACCCCTCCACTTT
15,TRBD2,few,TRBJ2-3,TRBV27,CASSLGGGPPDTQYF,TGTGCCAGCAGTTTAGGCGGGGGGCCCCCCGATACGCAGTATTTT
14,-,-,TRBJ1-1,TRBV13,CASSLDLLRAEAFF,TGTGCCAGCAGCTTAGACCTGTTGCGCGCGGAAGCTTTCTTT
14,TRBD1,-,TRBJ1-2,TRBV10-3,CAISDRGSYYGYTF,TGTGCCATCAGTGACAGGGGGTCCTACTATGGCTACACCTTC
15,-,few,TRBJ2-6,TRBV19,CASSMAGAGANVLTF,TGTGCCAGTAGTATGGCCGGGGCTGGGGCCAACGTCCTGACTTTC
13,-,-,TRBJ2-1,TRBV11-3,CASSLVQAGEQFF,TGTGCCAGCAGCTTAGTTCAAGCGGGTGAGCAGTTCTTC
13,-,-,TRBJ2-7,TRBV6-6,CASSYVGSYEQYF,TGTGCCAGCAGTTACGTCGGTTCCTACGAGCAGTACTTC
15,TRBD1,-,TRBJ1-5,TRBV6-5,CASTIGRGGNQPQHF,TGTGCCAGCACGATTGGCAGGGGGGGCAATCAGCCCCAGCATTTT
19,TRBD1,-,TRBJ2-6,TRBV4-3,CASSQGVGQGASGANVLTF,TGCGCCAGCAGCCAAGGAGTAGGACAGGGGGCATCTGGGGCCAACGTCCTGACTTTC
16,-,-,TRBJ1-6,TRBV28,CASSNRVSSYNSPLHF,TGTGCCAGCTCAAATAGAGTTAGCTCCTATAATTCACCCCTCCACTTT
14,TRBD1,-,TRBJ1-1,TRBV29-1,CSAGNIQGYTEAFF,TGCAGCGCCGGAAACATACAGGGGTACACTGAAGCTTTCTTT
12,-,few,TRBJ2-5,TRBV30,CAWSVVQETQYF,TGTGCCTGGAGTGTGGTGCAGGAGACCCAGTACTTC
15,-,-,TRBJ1-6,TRBV9,CASSISIGEDSPLHF,TGTGCCAGCAGCATCAGCATAGGGGAGGATTCACCCCTCCACTTT
15,-,-,TRBJ1-4,TRBV4-2,CASSQPEGAHEKLFF,TGTGCCAGCAGCCAACCAGAAGGGGCTCATGAAAAACTGTTTTTT
15,TRBD2,-,TRBJ2-2,TRBV18,CASSGTSANTGELFF,TGTGCCAGCTCGGGGACTAGCGCGAACACCGGGGAGCTGTTTTTT
14,-,-,TRBJ2-5,TRBV19,CASSIYGGQETQYF,TGTGCCAGTAGTATATATGGAGGGCAAGAGACCCAGTACTTC
13,-,-,TRBJ2-1,TRBV12-5,CASGLQDTHEQFF,TGTGCTAGTGGTTTACAAGACACCCATGAGCAGTTCTTC
14,-,-,TRBJ1-2,TRBV11-2,CASSSGGGQLGYTF,TGTGCCAGCAGCTCCGGCGGGGGGCAGTTGGGCTACACCTTC
15,TRBD2,-,TRBJ2-3,TRBV9,CASSVGLAGTDTQYF,TGTGCCAGCAGCGTAGGACTAGCGGGCACAGATACGCAGTATTTT
15,TRBD2,-,TRBJ2-5,TRBV4-2,CASSQERGGGETQYF,TGTGCCAGCAGCCAGGAAAGGGGCGGGGGGGAGACCCAGTACTTC
13,-,once,TRBJ1-3,TRBV7-2,CASSLFQAGTIYF,TGTGCCAGCAGCTTATTCCAGGCGGGCACCATATATTTT
15,-,-,TRBJ2-7,TRBV6-1,CASSQYRVGAYEQYF,TGTGCCAGCAGTCAGTACAGGGTAGGGGCCTACGAGCAGTACTTC
17,-,-,TRBJ1-4,TRBV19,CASSIGIGQLPLEKLFF,TGTGCCAGTAGTATCGGTATCGGACAGCTTCCCCTTGAAAAACTGTTTTTT
14,-,-,TRBJ2-7,TRBV29-1,CSAVRPGYYYEQYF,TGCAGCGCTGTTCGACCGGGATACTACTACGAGCAGTACTTC
15,-,-,TRBJ1-1,TRBV5-1,CASSSGMGGDTEAFF,TGCGCCAGCAGCTCGGGGATGGGGGGGGACACTGAAGCTTTCTTT
14,-,-,TRBJ2-7,TRBV7-9,CASSLALEGSEQYF,TGTGCCAGCAGCTTAGCGCTTGAAGGGAGCGAGCAGTACTTC
15,TRBD2,-,TRBJ2-7,TRBV5-1,CASSLVTSGNYEQYF,TGCGCCAGCAGCTTGGTAACTAGCGGGAACTACGAGCAGTACTTC
13,-,-,TRBJ1-1,TRBV5-1,CASSLEMETEAFF,TGCGCCAGCAGCTTGGAGATGGAGACTGAAGCTTTCTTT
14,TRBD1,-,TRBJ1-1,TRBV9,CASSASAGGTEAFF,TGTGCCAGCAGCGCCTCAGCAGGGGGCACTGAAGCTTTCTTT
14,-,few,TRBJ2-5,TRBV30,CAWAQGGARETQYF,TGTGCCTGGGCCCAAGGGGGGGCGAGGGAGACCCAGTACTTC
15,-,-,TRBJ2-1,TRBV7-2,CASSLVASEYNEQFF,TGTGCCAGCAGCTTAGTGGCGAGCGAGTACAATGAGCAGTTCTTC
13,TRBD1,once,TRBJ2-7,TRBV30,CAWRIDRAGEQHF,TGTGCCTGGAGGATCGACAGGGCCGGCGAGCAGCACTTC
15,-,-,TRBJ1-5,TRBV2,CASSEDSGGDQPQHF,TGTGCCAGCAGTGAAGATAGTGGAGGAGATCAGCCCCAGCATTTT
12,-,-,TRBJ1-2,TRBV14,CASSHGIYGYTF,TGTGCCAGCAGCCACGGGATCTATGGCTACACCTTC
17,TRBD2,-,TRBJ2-1,TRBV19,CASRGIGAGGSVDEQFF,TGTGCCAGTAGGGGAATCGGGGCGGGAGGCTCGGTGGATGAGCAGTTCTTC
17,-,-,TRBJ2-3,TRBV7-9,CASSYSRGIESTDTQYF,TGTGCCAGCAGCTATTCCCGGGGTATCGAAAGCACAGATACGCAGTATTTT
15,-,few,TRBJ1-2,TRBV29-1,CSVDDGNAANYGYTF,TGCAGCGTTGACGACGGGAATGCAGCTAACTATGGCTACACCTTC
14,-,-,TRBJ1-4,TRBV21-1,CASSKVRENEKLFF,TGTGCCAGCAGCAAAGTTCGGGAGAATGAAAAACTGTTTTTT
16,-,-,TRBJ1-4,TRBV18,CASSPAVPATNEKLFF,TGTGCCAGCTCACCGGCCGTCCCAGCAACTAATGAAAAACTGTTTTTT
13,-,-,TRBJ2-7,TRBV27,CASSLYWGTGQYF,TGTGCCAGCAGTTTGTACTGGGGCACTGGGCAGTACTTC
16,-,-,TRBJ2-3,TRBV7-9,CASSLGGTLSTDTQYF,TGTGCCAGCAGCCTTGGCGGGACCCTGAGCACAGATACGCAGTATTTT
15,TRBD2,few,TRBJ2-5,TRBV7-2,CASSPGGLAGETQYF,TGTGCCAGCAGCCCGGGTGGGCTAGCGGGGGAGACCCAGTACTTC
16,TRBD2,-,TRBJ2-2,TRBV7-9,CASRARLAEPTGELFF,TGTGCCAGCAGGGCTCGACTAGCGGAACCCACCGGGGAGCTGTTTTTT
14,-,-,TRBJ1-2,TRBV6-1,CASSELNRVYGYTF,TGTGCCAGCAGTGAACTTAACAGGGTTTATGGCTACACCTTC
17,TRBD1,-,TRBJ2-1,TRBV7-2,CASSRDRNSGLYNEQFF,TGTGCCAGCAGTAGGGACAGGAACTCAGGGCTCTACAATGAGCAGTTCTTC
15,TRBD1,-,TRBJ2-7,TRBV29-1,CSVEGDREGEDEQYF,TGCAGCGTTGAAGGAGACAGGGAAGGAGAAGACGAGCAGTACTTC
14,-,-,TRBJ2-2,TRBV29-1,CSVDLQGGSGELFF,TGCAGCGTTGACCTCCAGGGGGGTAGCGGGGAGCTGTTTTTT
13,-,-,TRBJ1-5,TRBV30,CAWSPTYNQPQHF,TGTGCCTGGAGTCCAACTTACAATCAGCCCCAGCATTTT
15,-,-,TRBJ1-1,TRBV27,CASSQTGKRNTEAFF,TGTGCCAGCAGTCAAACAGGGAAAAGAAACACTGAAGCTTTCTTT
17,TRBD1,-,TRBJ1-4,TRBV23-1,CASSQVPTGGIGEKLFF,TGCGCCAGCAGTCAAGTTCCGACAGGGGGCATCGGTGAAAAACTGTTTTTT
15,TRBD1,-,TRBJ2-7,TRBV5-1,CASSLAETGSYEQYF,TGCGCCAGCAGCTTGGCCGAGACAGGGAGTTACGAGCAGTACTTC
16,TRBD1,-,TRBJ1-2,TRBV28,CASSLGGGQRGYGYTF,TGTGCCAGCAGTTTAGGAGGGGGCCAACGTGGCTATGGCTACACCTTC
13,-,-,TRBJ1-2,TRBV6-5,CASSYGRVYGYTF,TGTGCCAGCAGTTACGGCAGGGTCTATGGCTACACCTTC